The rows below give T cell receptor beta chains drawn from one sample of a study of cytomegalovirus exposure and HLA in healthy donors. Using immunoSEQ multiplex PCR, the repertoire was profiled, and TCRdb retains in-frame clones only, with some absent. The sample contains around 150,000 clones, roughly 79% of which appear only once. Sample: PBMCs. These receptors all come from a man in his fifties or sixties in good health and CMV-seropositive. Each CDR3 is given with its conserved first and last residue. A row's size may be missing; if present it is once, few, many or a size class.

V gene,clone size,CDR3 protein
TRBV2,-,CASSERGNAYNEQFF
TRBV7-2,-,CASSLTRAQYF
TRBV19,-,CASSMGGEAKNIQYF
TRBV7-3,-,CASSLAGTGTRQYF
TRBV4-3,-,CAGSQVAGVNTGELFF
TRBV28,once,CASIFARGDNQPQHF
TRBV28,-,CASSLGRGQRELFF
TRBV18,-,CASSPEDASNYGYTF
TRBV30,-,CAWSVAGRPNEKLFF
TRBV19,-,CATQTVHSSYNEQFF
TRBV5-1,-,CASSSDFATNEKLFF
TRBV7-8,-,CASRRTSGGSDTQYF
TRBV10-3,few,CAISESDRNTGELFF
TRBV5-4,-,CASSLLGQSEQFF
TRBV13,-,CASSFGLAGYNEQFF
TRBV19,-,CATNRGWDEQFF
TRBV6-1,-,CASSEDRVGGYTF
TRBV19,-,CASSPTAGPQYF
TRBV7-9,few,CASSSSRGGAGNQPQHF
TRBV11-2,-,CASSFKWTGEEKLFF
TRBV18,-,CASSTSPPGSNQPQHF
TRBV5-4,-,CASSSGTGGTEAFF
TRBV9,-,CASSGLDGPGTGELFF
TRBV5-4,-,CASSPGLPRNVDTQYF
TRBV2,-,CASSGGGLVGETQYF
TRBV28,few,CASSLGGQVNTEAFF
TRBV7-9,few,CASSLVGINYGYTF
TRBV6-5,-,CASSAYLGSSSPLHF
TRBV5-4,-,CASSLFSAGPDTQYF
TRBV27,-,CASRYYNEQFF
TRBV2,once,CASSANRGSTDTQYF
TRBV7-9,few,CASSGSGPGKFF
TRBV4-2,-,CASSQVTGSYNEQFF
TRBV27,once,CASSTHFRRDNEQFF
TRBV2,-,CASSEETGLNTEAFF
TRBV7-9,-,CASSPRTANTGELFF
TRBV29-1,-,CSGTRDLGTEAFF
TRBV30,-,CAWNGGAMETQYF
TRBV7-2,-,CASSGRDRGSYEQYF
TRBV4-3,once,CASSPQQDYEQYF
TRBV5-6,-,CASSPDRGYEQYF
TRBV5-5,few,CASRPYEGLRGYTF
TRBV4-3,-,CASSQDWEGTRYF
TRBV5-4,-,CASSPTRGVETQYF